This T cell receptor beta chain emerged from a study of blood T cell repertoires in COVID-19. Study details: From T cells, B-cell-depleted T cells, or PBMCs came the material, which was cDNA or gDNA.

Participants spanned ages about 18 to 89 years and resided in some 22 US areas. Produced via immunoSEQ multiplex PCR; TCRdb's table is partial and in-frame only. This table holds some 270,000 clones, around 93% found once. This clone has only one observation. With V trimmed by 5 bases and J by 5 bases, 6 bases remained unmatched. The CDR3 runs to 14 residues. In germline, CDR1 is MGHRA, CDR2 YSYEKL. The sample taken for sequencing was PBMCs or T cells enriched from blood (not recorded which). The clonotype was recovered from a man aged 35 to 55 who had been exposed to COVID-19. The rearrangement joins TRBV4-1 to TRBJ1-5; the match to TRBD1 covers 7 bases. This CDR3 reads CASSLTGSDQPQHF. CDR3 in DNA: TGCGCCAGCAGCTTGACAGGGTCTGATCAGCCCCAGCATTTT.